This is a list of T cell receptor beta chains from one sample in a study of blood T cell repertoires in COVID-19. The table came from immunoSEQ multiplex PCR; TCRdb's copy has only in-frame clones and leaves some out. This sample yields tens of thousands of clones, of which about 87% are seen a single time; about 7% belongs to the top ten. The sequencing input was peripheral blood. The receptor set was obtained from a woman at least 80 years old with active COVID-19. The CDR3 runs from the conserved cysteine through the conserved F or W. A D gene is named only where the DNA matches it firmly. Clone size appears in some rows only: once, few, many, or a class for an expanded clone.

DNA: TGTGCCAGCAGTTTAAGGAGGTTTACTAATGAAAAACTGTTTTTT; CDR3: CASSLRRFTNEKLFF; V: TRBV27; size: .; J: TRBJ1-4; D: .
DNA: TGTGCCAGCAACATACCGGGACTAGCGGGATGCACAGATACGCAGTATTTT; CDR3: CASNIPGLAGCTDTQYF; V: TRBV9; size: .; J: TRBJ2-3; D: TRBD2
DNA: TGTGCCAGCAGCTTCGGGCGGACAGGGCCCGGATTGAACACTGAAGCTTTCTTT; CDR3: CASSFGRTGPGLNTEAFF; V: TRBV5-4; size: .; J: TRBJ1-1; D: TRBD1
DNA: TGTGCCAGCAGCTTGGTGGTAGCGGGAGTGGCAGATACGCAGTATTTT; CDR3: CASSLVVAGVADTQYF; V: TRBV5-4; size: .; J: TRBJ2-3; D: TRBD2
DNA: TGTGCCAGCAGCCCTTCGGCAGGGAAAGGCTCCTACGAGCAGTACTTC; CDR3: CASSPSAGKGSYEQYF; V: TRBV7-6; size: .; J: TRBJ2-7; D: .
DNA: TGCGCCAGCAGCGTCCGGGACAGGGACGATACGCAGTATTTT; CDR3: CASSVRDRDDTQYF; V: TRBV4-3; size: .; J: TRBJ2-3; D: TRBD1
DNA: TGTGCCAGCAGCTTAATTCGGGACTCCCTGGGGAAGCAGTACTTC; CDR3: CASSLIRDSLGKQYF; V: TRBV7-2; size: .; J: TRBJ2-7; D: .
DNA: TGTGCCAGCAGTATCCGACAGGGGGCTAAAGATACGCAGTATTTT; CDR3: CASSIRQGAKDTQYF; V: TRBV6-5; size: once; J: TRBJ2-3; D: TRBD1
DNA: TGTGCCAGCAGCCAAGGGGACTGGGGGCAAGAGACCCAGTACTTC; CDR3: CASSQGDWGQETQYF; V: TRBV3-1/TRBV3-2; size: .; J: TRBJ2-5; D: .
DNA: TGTGCCAGCAAGAAGGGGGAGTACTACAATGAGCAGTTCTTC; CDR3: CASKKGEYYNEQFF; V: TRBV28; size: .; J: TRBJ2-1; D: .
DNA: TGTGCCACCAGCCGACTAGACAGCTCCTACAATGAGCAGTTCTTC; CDR3: CATSRLDSSYNEQFF; V: TRBV24-1; size: .; J: TRBJ2-1; D: .
DNA: TGTGCCACCCCATCCAACAGGAAAGGAAGCTCCTATAATTCACCCCTCCACTTT; CDR3: CATPSNRKGSSYNSPLHF; V: TRBV27; size: .; J: TRBJ1-6; D: .
DNA: TGTGCCAGCAGCCTGCGGGCGGGAAAAGCCTACGAGCAGTACTTC; CDR3: CASSLRAGKAYEQYF; V: TRBV7-2; size: .; J: TRBJ2-7; D: .
DNA: TGTGCCAGCAATTACGGGACAGATACGCAGTATTTT; CDR3: CASNYGTDTQYF; V: TRBV9; size: .; J: TRBJ2-3; D: .
DNA: TGTGCCAGCAGTTTTCACCCGGGACTAGCGGGGCTGTACCAAGAGACCCAGTACTTC; CDR3: CASSFHPGLAGLYQETQYF; V: TRBV27; size: .; J: TRBJ2-5; D: TRBD2
DNA: TGCAGTGCTAGTTGGTTAACAGACTATGGCTACACCTTC; CDR3: CSASWLTDYGYTF; V: TRBV20-1; size: once; J: TRBJ1-2; D: .
DNA: TGTGCCAGCAGCCGCGTGGGGACAGGGGGCCATGAGCAGTTCTTC; CDR3: CASSRVGTGGHEQFF; V: TRBV6-2/TRBV6-3; size: .; J: TRBJ2-1; D: TRBD1
DNA: TGCAGCGCAGCCGGGACTAGAACCAATGAGCAGTTCTTC; CDR3: CSAAGTRTNEQFF; V: TRBV29-1; size: .; J: TRBJ2-1; D: TRBD2